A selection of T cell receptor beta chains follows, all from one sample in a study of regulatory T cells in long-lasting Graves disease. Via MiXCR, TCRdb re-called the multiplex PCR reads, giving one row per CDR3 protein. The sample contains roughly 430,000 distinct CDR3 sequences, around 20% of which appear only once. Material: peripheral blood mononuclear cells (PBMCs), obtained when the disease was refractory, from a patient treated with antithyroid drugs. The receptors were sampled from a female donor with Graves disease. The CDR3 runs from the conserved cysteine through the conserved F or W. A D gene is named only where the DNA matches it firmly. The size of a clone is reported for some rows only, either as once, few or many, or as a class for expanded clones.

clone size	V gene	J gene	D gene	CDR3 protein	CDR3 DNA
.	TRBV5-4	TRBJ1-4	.	CASSSGLGSNEKLFF	TGTGCCAGCAGCTCCGGGTTGGGGTCGAATGAAAAACTGTTTTTT
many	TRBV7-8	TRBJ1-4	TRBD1	CASSLDPKQGDGEKLFF	TGTGCCAGCAGCTTAGATCCCAAACAGGGGGATGGAGAAAAACTGTTTTTT
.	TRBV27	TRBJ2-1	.	CASMEGSSYNEQFF	TGTGCCAGCATGGAGGGGTCCTCGTACAATGAGCAGTTCTTC
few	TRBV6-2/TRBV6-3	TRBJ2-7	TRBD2	CASGTRGVHEQYF	TGTGCCAGCGGGACTAGGGGAGTCCACGAGCAGTACTTC
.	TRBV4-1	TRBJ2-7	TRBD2	CASSQERESSYEQYF	TGCGCCAGCAGCCAAGAGCGGGAGAGCTCCTACGAGCAGTACTTC
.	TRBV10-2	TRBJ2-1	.	CASSETDPRRQFF	TGCGCCAGCAGTGAGACGGATCCTCGGCGGCAGTTCTTC
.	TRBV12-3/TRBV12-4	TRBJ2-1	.	CASSFSRANEQFF	TGTGCCAGCAGTTTTTCCCGAGCCAATGAGCAGTTCTTC
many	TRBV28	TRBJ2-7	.	CASRGGAAYEQYF	TGTGCCAGCAGAGGCGGGGCCGCCTACGAGCAGTACTTC
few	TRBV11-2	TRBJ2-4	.	CASSLVGGRGNIQYF	TGTGCCAGCAGCTTAGTGGGTGGGAGAGGGAACATTCAGTACTTC
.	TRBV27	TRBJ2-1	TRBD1	CASSRDRVNEQFF	TGTGCCAGCAGCCGGGACAGGGTTAATGAGCAGTTCTTC
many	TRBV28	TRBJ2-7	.	CASSPWSGGMTPYEQYF	TGTGCCAGCAGTCCCTGGTCCGGCGGGATGACACCCTACGAGCAGTACTTC
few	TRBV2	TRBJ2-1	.	CASSEALGYNEQFF	TGTGCCAGCAGTGAAGCACTAGGTTACAATGAGCAGTTCTTC
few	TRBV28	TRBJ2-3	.	CASSPTGASTDTQYF	TGTGCCAGCAGTCCCACCGGGGCTAGCACAGATACGCAGTATTTT
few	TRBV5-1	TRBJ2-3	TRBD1	CASSLGDRTDTQYF	TGCGCCAGCAGCTTGGGGGACAGGACAGATACGCAGTATTTT
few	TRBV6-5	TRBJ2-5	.	CASSLYNSQETQYF	TGTGCCAGCAGTTTATACAATAGCCAAGAGACCCAGTACTTC
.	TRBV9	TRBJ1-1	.	CASSVDGGTVFTKAFF	TGTGCCAGCAGCGTAGACGGGGGGACGGTGTTCACTAAAGCTTTCTTT
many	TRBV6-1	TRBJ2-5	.	CASSEGARIRETQYF	TGTGCCAGCAGTGAAGGAGCGCGAATCAGGGAGACCCAGTACTTC
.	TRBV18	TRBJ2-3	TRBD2	CASSQTSGASTDTQYF	TGTGCCAGCTCACAGACTAGCGGAGCTAGCACAGATACGCAGTATTTT
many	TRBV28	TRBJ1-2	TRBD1	CACTDRGTHGYTF	TGTGCCTGCACGGACAGGGGCACCCATGGCTACACCTTC
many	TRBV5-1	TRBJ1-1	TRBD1	CASSPGQGNTEAFF	TGTGCCAGCAGCCCGGGACAGGGGAACACTGAAGCTTTCTTT
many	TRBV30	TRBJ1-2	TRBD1	CAWESGQGNYGYTF	TGTGCCTGGGAATCCGGACAGGGGAACTATGGCTACACCTTC
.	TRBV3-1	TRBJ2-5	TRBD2	CASSQGGETSGGTQYF	TGTGCCAGCAGCCAAGGAGGAGAGACTAGCGGAGGGACCCAGTACTTC
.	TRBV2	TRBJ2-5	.	CASSEEGVQTQYF	TGTGCCAGCAGTGAGGAGGGGGTTCAGACCCAGTACTTC
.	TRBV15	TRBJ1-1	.	CATSREQNTEAFF	TGTGCCACCAGCAGAGAACAAAACACTGAAGCTTTCTTT
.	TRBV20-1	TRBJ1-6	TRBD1	CSAFRQGENSPLHF	TGCAGTGCATTTCGACAGGGGGAGAATTCACCCCTCCACTTT
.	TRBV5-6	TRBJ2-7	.	CASSLGLGGLYEQYF	TGTGCCAGCAGCCTCGGACTAGGGGGTCTCTACGAGCAGTACTTC
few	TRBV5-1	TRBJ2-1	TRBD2	CASSLKLAVGNEQFF	TGCGCCAGCAGCTTGAAGCTAGCGGTCGGCAATGAGCAGTTCTTC
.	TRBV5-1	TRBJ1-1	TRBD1	CASSSEPGTDEAFF	TGCGCCAGCAGCTCGGAACCCGGGACAGACGAAGCTTTCTTT
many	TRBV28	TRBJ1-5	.	CASSTPLMGRQPQHF	TGTGCCAGCAGTACCCCGCTGATGGGCAGGCAGCCCCAGCATTTT
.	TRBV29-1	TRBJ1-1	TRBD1	CSACGGQGRLNTEAFF	TGCAGCGCTTGTGGGGGACAGGGACGATTGAACACTGAAGCTTTCTTT
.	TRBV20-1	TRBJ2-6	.	CSASKILPNSGANVLTF	TGCAGTGCTAGTAAGATCTTACCCAACTCTGGGGCCAACGTCCTGACTTTC
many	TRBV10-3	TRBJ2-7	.	CASRQPRDEQYF	TGTGCCTCAAGACAGCCTCGGGACGAGCAGTACTTC
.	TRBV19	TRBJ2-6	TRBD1	CASSHGTGVAGANVLTF	TGTGCCAGTAGCCATGGGACAGGGGTCGCAGGGGCCAACGTCCTGACTTTC
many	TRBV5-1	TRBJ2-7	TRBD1	CASSLEGTGVREQYF	TGCGCCAGCAGCTTGGAAGGGACAGGGGTGCGCGAGCAGTACTTC
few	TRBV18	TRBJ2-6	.	CASSPPGTSGANVLTF	TGTGCCAGCTCACCACCTGGCACCTCTGGGGCCAACGTCCTGACTTTC
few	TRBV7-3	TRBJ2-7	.	CASSSQWSEICEQYF	TGTGCCAGCAGCTCCCAATGGAGTGAAATCTGCGAGCAGTACTTC
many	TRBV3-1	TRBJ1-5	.	CASSQSTGYQPQHF	TGTGCCAGCAGCCAATCGACGGGTTATCAGCCCCAGCATTTT